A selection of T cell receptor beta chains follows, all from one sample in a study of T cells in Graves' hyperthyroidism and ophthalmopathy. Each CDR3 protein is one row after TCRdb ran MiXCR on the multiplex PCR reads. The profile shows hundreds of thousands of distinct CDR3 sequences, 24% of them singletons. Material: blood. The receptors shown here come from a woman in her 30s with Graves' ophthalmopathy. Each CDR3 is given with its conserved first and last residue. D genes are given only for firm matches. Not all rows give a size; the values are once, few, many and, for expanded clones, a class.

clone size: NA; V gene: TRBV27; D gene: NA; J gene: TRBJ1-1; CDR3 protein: CASSPYGTADTEAFF; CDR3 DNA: TGTGCCAGCTCGCCCTACGGGACCGCTGACACTGAAGCTTTCTTT
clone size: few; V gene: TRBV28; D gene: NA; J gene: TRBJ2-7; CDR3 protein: CASSLQDLSYEQYF; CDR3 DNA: TGTGCCAGCAGTCTTCAAGACCTCTCCTACGAGCAGTACTTC
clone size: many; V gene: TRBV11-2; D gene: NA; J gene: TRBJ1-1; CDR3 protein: CASSLGATEAFF; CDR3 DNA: TGTGCCAGCAGCTTAGGCGCCACTGAAGCTTTCTTT
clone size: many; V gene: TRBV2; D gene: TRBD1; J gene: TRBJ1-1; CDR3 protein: CASSGTGTPFTEAFF; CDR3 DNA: TGTGCCAGCAGTGGGACAGGGACCCCTTTCACTGAAGCTTTCTTT
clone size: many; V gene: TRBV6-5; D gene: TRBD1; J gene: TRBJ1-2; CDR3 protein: CASSLGQGDPYGYTF; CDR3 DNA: TGTGCCAGCAGTTTGGGACAGGGGGACCCTTATGGCTACACCTTC
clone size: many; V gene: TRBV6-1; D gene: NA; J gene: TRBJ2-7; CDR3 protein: CASSLELSYEQYF; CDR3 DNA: TGTGCCAGCTCACTAGAGCTCTCCTACGAGCAGTACTTC
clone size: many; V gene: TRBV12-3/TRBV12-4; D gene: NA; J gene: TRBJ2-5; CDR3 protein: CASSITETQYF; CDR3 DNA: TGTGCCAGCAGTATAACGGAGACCCAGTACTTC
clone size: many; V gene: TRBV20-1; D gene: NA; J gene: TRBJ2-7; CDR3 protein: CSARVLNGYEQYF; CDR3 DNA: TGCAGTGCTAGAGTCCTCAACGGTTACGAGCAGTACTTC
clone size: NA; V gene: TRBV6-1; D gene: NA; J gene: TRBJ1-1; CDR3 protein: CASSTYRTKNTEAFF; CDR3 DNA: TGTGCCAGCAGTACATACAGGACCAAGAACACTGAAGCTTTCTTT
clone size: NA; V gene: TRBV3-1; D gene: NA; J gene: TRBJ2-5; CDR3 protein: CASSRPGYQETQYF; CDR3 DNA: TGTGCCAGCAGCCGGCCAGGGTACCAAGAGACCCAGTACTTC
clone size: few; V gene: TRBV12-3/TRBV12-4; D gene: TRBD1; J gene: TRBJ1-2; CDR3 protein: CASSSSTGKDYGYTF; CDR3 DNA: TGTGCCAGCAGCTCTTCGACAGGGAAGGACTATGGCTACACCTTC
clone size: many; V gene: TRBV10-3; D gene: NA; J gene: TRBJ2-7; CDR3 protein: CAIRQGQNSYEQYF; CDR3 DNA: TGTGCCATCAGGCAAGGACAGAACTCCTACGAGCAGTACTTC
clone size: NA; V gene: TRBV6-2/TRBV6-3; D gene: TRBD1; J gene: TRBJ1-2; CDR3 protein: CASSYKSGQYYGYTF; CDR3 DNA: TGTGCCAGCAGTTACAAATCGGGACAGTACTATGGCTACACCTTC
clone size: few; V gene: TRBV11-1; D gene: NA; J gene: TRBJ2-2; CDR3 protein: CASSWTSKENTGELFF; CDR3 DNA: TGTGCCAGCAGCTGGACCTCGAAAGAGAACACCGGGGAGCTGTTTTTT
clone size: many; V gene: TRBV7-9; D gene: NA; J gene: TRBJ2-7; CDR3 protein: CASSLEGGLGEQYF; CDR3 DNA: TGTGCCAGCAGCTTAGAGGGGGGATTGGGCGAGCAGTACTTC
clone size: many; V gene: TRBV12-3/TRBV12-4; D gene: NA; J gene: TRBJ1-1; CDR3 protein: CASSQITGSAFF; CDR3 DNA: TGTGCCAGCAGCCAAATAACAGGAAGTGCTTTCTTT
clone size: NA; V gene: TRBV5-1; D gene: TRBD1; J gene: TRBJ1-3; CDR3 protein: CASSFGQGAHTIYF; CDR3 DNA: TGCGCCAGCAGCTTCGGACAGGGGGCTCACACCATATATTTT
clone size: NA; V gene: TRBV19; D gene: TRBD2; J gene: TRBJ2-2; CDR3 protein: CASSKISGVTGELFF; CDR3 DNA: TGTGCCAGTAGTAAGATTAGCGGGGTCACCGGGGAGCTGTTTTTT
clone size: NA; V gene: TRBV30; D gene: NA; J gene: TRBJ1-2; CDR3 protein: CAWSPIVRSGYTF; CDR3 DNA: TGTGCCTGGAGCCCTATCGTCCGGAGCGGCTACACCTTC
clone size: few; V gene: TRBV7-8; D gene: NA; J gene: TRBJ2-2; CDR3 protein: CASSLAAPANTGELFF; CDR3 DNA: TGTGCCAGCAGCTTAGCCGCCCCAGCGAACACCGGGGAGCTGTTTTTT
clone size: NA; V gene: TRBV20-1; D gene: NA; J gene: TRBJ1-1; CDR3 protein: CSARVFGVNTEALF; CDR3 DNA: TGCAGTGCTAGAGTATTTGGGGTGAACACTGAAGCTCTCTTT
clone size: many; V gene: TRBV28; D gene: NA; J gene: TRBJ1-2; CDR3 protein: CASNSGLINYGYTF; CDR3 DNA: TGTGCCAGCAACTCGGGACTGATTAACTATGGCTACACCTTC
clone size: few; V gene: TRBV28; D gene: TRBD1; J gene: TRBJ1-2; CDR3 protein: CASRQSGTVYGYTF; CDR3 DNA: TGTGCCAGCCGACAAAGCGGGACAGTTTATGGCTACACCTTC
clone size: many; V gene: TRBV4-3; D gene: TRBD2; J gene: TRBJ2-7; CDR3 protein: CASSLGLAASSYEQYF; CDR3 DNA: TGCGCCAGCAGCCTGGGACTAGCGGCTAGCTCCTACGAGCAGTACTTC
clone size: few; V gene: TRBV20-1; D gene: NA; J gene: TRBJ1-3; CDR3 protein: CSARDNRNSGNTIYF; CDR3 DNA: TGCAGTGCTAGAGATAATCGGAACTCTGGAAACACCATATATTTT
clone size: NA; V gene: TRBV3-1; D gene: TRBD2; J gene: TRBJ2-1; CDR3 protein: CASSQAGLAISEQFF; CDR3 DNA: TGTGCCAGCAGCCAAGCGGGACTAGCGATCAGTGAGCAGTTCTTC
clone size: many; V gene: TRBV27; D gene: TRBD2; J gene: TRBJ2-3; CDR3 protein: CASSLWGLVGSTDTQYF; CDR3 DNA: TGTGCCAGCAGTTTATGGGGACTAGTCGGAAGCACAGATACGCAGTATTTT
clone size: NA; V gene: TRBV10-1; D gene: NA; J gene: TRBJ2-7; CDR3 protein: CASSESPLDSYEQYF; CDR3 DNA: TGCGCCAGCAGTGAGTCCCCTCTGGACAGCTACGAGCAGTACTTC
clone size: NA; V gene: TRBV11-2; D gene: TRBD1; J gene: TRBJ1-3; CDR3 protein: CASSLRTGRVSGNTIYF; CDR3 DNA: TGTGCCAGCAGCTTAAGGACAGGGCGGGTTTCTGGAAACACCATATATTTT
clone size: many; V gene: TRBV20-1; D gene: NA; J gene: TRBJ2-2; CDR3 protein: CSASSLPTFSTGELFF; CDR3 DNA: TGCAGTGCTAGTAGTTTGCCGACGTTCAGCACCGGGGAGCTGTTTTTT
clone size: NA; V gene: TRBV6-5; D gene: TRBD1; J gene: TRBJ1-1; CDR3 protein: CASSYGTGSGMNTEAFF; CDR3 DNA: TGTGCCAGCAGTTACGGGACAGGGTCAGGAATGAACACTGAAGCTTTCTTT
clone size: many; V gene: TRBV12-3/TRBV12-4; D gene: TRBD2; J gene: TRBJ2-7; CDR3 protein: CASTPRGGDYEQYF; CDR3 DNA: TGTGCCAGCACCCCCCGGGGAGGGGATTACGAGCAGTACTTC
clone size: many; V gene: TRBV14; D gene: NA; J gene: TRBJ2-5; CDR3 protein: CASSQAVVGTQYF; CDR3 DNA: TGTGCCAGCAGCCAAGCCGTGGTGGGGACCCAGTACTTC
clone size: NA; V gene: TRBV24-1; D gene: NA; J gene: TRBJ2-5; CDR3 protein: CATSDSGRGHQETQYF; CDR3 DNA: TGTGCCACCAGTGATTCGGGGCGGGGCCACCAAGAGACCCAGTACTTC
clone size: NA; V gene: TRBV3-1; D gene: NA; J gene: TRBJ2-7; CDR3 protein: CASSQAVLAYEQYF; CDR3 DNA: TGTGCCAGCAGCCAAGCGGTACTGGCCTACGAGCAGTACTTC
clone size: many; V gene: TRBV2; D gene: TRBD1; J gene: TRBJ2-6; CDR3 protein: CASSKDRDSGANVLTF; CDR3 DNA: TGTGCCAGCAGTAAGGACAGGGACTCTGGGGCCAACGTCCTGACTTTC
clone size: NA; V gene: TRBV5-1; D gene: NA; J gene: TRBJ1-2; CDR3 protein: CASSETGNGYTF; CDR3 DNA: TGCGCCAGCAGCGAAACAGGGAATGGCTACACCTTC
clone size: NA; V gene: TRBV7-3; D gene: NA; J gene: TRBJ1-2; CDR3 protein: CASSPQGGGNYGYTF; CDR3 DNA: TGTGCCAGCAGCCCACAAGGGGGTGGTAACTATGGCTACACCTTC
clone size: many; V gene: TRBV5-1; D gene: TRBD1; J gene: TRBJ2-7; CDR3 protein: CASSPTGDPHYEQYF; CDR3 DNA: TGCGCCAGCAGCCCGACAGGGGACCCTCACTACGAGCAGTACTTC
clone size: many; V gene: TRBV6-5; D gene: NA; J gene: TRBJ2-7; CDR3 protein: CASSYRGGSYEQYF; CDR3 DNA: TGTGCCAGCAGTTACAGAGGGGGGTCCTACGAGCAGTACTTC
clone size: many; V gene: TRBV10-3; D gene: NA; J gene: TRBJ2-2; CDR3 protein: CAISATGSNTGELFF; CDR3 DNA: TGTGCCATCAGTGCTACCGGGTCTAACACCGGGGAGCTGTTTTTT
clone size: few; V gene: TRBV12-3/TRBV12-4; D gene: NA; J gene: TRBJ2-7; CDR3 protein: CASTPGLRFGEQYF; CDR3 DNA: TGTGCCAGCACCCCGGGACTTCGCTTTGGGGAGCAGTACTTC
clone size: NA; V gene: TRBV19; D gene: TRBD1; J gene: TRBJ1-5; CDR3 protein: CASRITGVGQPQHF; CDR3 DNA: TGTGCCAGTAGGATAACAGGGGTGGGTCAGCCCCAGCATTTT
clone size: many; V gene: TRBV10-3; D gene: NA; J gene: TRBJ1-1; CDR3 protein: CAITPVEGDTEAFF; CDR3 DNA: TGTGCCATCACCCCAGTGGAGGGGGACACTGAAGCTTTCTTT
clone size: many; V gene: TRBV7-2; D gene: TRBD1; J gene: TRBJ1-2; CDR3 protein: CASSFSGTVYGYTF; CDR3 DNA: TGTGCCAGCAGCTTCTCCGGGACAGTCTATGGCTACACCTTC
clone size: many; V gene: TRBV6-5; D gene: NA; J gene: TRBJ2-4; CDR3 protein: CASSFAASGAAKNIKYF; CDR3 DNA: TGTGCCAGCAGTTTCGCCGCATCCGGGGCGGCCAAAAACATTAAGTACTTC
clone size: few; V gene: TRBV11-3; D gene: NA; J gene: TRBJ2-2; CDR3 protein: CASSTGTSNTGELFF; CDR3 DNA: TGTGCCAGCAGCACCGGGACGTCGAACACCGGGGAGCTGTTTTTT
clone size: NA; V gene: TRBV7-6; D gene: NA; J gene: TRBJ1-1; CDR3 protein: CASSLGVGDEAFF; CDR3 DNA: TGTGCCAGCAGCTTAGGGGTAGGGGATGAAGCTTTCTTT
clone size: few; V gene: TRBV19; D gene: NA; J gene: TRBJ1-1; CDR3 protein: CASSPLFTQGTEAFF; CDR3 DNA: TGTGCCAGTAGTCCCCTTTTCACACAGGGAACTGAAGCTTTCTTT